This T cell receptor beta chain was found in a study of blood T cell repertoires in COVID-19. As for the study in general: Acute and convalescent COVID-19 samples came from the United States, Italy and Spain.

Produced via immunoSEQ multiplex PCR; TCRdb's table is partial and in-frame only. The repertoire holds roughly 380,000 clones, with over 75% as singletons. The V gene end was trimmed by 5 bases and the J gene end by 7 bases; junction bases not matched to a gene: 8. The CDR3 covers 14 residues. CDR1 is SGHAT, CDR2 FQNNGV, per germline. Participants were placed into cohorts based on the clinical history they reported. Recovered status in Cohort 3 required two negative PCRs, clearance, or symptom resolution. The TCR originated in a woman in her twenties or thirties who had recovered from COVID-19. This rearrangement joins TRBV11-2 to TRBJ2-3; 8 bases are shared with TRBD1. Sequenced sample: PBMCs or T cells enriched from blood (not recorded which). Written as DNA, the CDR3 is TGTGCCAGCAGCACGCCGGGACAGGTGAATACGCAGTATTTT. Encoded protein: CASSTPGQVNTQYF.